This TCR beta chain was retrieved from a study of T cell clonality in common variable immunodeficiency. Study outcomes and limitations: CVID subjects shared fewer TCRbeta clones than healthy controls did.

The CDR3 runs to 15 residues. Trimming removed 2 bases from V and 6 bases from J; junction bases left unmatched: 9. Germline V lookup: CDR1 KGHSH, CDR2 LQKENI. There are many counts of this clone. The antigen is not known. Read coverage stops 3 residues before the CDR3 terminus; the germline J gene supplies the remainder. The method was immunoSEQ multiplex PCR; TCRdb's version includes in-frame clones alone and lacks a portion of them. Observed are some 43,000 clones, no singletons, with the top ten taking approximately 2%. The sample taken for sequencing was peripheral blood mononuclear cells. J is TRBJ1-2 and V is TRBV18, with TRBD1 matching over 7 bases. The sequence was obtained from a person aged 18 to 70 in good health. The DNA read from the CDR3 is TGTGCCAGCTCACCAAGACAGGGAGAGGGAGATGGC. This sequence encodes CASSPRQGEGDG. The complete CDR3 sequence is CASSPRQGEGDGYTF.